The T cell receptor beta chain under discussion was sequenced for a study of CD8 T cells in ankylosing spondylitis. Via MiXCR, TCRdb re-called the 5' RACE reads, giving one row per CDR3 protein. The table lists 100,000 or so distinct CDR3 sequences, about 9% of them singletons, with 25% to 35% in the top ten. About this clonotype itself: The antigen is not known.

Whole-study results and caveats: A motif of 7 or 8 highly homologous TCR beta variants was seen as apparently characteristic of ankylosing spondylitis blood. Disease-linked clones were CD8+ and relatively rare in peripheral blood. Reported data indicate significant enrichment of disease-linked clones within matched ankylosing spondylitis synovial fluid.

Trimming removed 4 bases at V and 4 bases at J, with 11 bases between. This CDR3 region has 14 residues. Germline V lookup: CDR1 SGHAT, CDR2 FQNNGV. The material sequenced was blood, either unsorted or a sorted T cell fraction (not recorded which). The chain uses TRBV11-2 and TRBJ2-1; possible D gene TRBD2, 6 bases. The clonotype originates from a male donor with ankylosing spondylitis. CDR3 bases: TGTGCCAGCAGCTCTAAGACTAGTTACAATGAGCAGTTCTTC. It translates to CASSSKTSYNEQFF.